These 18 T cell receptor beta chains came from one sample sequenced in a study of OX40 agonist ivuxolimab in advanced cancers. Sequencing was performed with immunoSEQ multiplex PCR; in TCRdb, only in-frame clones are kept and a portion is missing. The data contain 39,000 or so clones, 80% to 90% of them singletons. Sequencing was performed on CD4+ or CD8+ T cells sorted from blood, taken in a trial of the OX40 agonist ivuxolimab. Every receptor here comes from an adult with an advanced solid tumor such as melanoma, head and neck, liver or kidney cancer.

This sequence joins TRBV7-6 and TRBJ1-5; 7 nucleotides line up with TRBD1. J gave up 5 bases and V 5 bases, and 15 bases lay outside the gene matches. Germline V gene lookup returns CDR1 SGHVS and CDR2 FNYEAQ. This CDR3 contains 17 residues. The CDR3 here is CASSPETAIRGDQPQHF. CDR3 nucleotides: TGTGCCAGCAGCCCCGAAACGGCGATCAGGGGGGATCAGCCCCAGCATTTT.

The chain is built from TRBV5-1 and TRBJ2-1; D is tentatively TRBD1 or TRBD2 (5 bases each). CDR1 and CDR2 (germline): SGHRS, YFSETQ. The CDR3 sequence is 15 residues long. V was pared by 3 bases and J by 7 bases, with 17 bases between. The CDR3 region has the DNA TGCGCCAGCAGCTCCGGACTGGGGCCTAGGAATGAGCAGTTCTTC. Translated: CASSSGLGPRNEQFF. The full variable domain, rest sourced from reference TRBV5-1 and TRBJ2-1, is KAGVTQTPRYLIKTRGQQVTLSCSPISGHRSVSWYQQTPGQGLQFLFEYFSETQRNKGNFPGRFSGRQFSNSRSEMNVSTLELGDSALYLCASSSGLGPRNEQFFGPGTRLTVL.

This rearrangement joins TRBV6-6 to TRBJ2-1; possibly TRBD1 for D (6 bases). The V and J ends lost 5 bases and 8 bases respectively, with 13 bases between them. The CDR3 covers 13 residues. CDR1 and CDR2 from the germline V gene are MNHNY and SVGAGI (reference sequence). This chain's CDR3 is CASSPNRAYEQFF. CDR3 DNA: TGTGCCAGCAGTCCCAACAGGGCTTATGAGCAGTTCTTC.

The CDR3 spells CASSKGGQGYGYTF. CDR3 in DNA: TGTGCCAGCAGCAAAGGCGGACAGGGTTATGGCTACACCTTC. V and J are TRBV7-3 and TRBJ1-2; 8 nucleotides align to TRBD1. V gave up 5 bases and J gave up 5 bases; unmatched junction bases: 7. The V gene's germline CDR1 is SGHTA and CDR2 FQGTGA. The CDR3 consists of 14 residues.

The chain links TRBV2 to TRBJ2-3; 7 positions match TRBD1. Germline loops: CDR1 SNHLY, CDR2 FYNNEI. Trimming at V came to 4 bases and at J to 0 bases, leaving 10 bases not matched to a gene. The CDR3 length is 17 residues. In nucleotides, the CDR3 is TGTGCCAGCAGTGTCACCAGGGGGACCTCTAGCACAGATACGCAGTATTTT. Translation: CASSVTRGTSSTDTQYF. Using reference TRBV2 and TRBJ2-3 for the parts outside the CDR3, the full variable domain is EPEVTQTPSHQVTQMGQEVILRCVPISNHLYFYWYRQILGQKVEFLVSFYNNEISEKSEIFDDQFSVERPDGSNFTLKIRSTKLEDSAMYFCASSVTRGTSSTDTQYFGPGTRLTVL.

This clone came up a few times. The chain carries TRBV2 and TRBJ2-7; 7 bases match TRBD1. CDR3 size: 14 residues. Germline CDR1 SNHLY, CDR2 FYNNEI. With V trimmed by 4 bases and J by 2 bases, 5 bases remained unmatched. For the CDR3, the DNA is TGTGCCAGCAGTGCTACCCAGGGGGCCTACGAGCAGTACTTC. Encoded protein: CASSATQGAYEQYF.

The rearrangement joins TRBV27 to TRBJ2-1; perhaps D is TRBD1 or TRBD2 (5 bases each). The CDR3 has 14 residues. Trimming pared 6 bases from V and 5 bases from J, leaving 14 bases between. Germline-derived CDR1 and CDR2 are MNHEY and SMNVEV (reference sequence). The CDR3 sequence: CASSAGDVNNEQFF. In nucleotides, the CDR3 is TGTGCCAGCAGCGCCGGGGACGTCAACAATGAGCAGTTCTTC.

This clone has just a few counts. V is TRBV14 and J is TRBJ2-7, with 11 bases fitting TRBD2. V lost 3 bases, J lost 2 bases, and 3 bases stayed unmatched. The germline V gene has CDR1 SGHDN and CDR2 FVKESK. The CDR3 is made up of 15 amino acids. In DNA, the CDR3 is TGTGCCAGCAGCCACCTAGCGGGAGGTACCTACGAGCAGTACTTC. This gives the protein CASSHLAGGTYEQYF.

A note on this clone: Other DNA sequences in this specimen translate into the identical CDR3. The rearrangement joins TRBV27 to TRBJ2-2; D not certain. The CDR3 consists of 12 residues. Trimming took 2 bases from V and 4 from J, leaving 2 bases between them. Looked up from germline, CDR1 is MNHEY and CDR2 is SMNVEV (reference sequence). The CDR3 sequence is CASSLITGELFF. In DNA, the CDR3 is TGTGCCAGCAGTTTAATCACCGGGGAGCTGTTTTTT.

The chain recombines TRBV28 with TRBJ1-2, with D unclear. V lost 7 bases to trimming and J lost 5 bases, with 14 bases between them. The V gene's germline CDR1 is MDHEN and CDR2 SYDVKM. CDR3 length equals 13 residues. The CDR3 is CASKGSSAYGYTF. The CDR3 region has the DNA TGTGCCAGCAAAGGGTCCAGCGCGTATGGCTACACCTTC.

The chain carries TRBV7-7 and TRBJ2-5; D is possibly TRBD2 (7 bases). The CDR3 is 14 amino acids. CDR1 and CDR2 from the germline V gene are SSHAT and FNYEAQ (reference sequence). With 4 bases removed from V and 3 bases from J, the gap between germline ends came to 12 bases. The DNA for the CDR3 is TGTGCCAGCAGCTACGGGGGGCGCAAAGAGACCCAGTACTTC. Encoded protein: CASSYGGRKETQYF. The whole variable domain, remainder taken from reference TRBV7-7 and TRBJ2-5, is GAGVSQSPRYKVTKRGQDVTLRCDPISSHATLYWYQQALGQGPEFLTYFNYEAQPDKSGLPSDRFSAERPEGSISTLTIQRTEQRDSAMYRCASSYGGRKETQYFGPGTRLLVL.

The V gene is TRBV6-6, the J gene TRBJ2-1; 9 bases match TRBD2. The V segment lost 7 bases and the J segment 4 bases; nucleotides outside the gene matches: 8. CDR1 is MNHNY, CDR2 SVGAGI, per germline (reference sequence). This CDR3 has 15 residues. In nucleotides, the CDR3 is TGTGCCAGCAATGAGGCGGGAGGGCCTTACAATGAGCAGTTCTTC. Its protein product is CASNEAGGPYNEQFF.

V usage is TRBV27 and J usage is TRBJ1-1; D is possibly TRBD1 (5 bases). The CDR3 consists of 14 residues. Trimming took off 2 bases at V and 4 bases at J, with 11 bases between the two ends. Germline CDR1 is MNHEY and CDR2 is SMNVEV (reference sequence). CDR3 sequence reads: CASSLGGAGTEAFF. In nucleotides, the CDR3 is TGTGCCAGCAGTTTAGGCGGGGCTGGCACTGAAGCTTTCTTT.

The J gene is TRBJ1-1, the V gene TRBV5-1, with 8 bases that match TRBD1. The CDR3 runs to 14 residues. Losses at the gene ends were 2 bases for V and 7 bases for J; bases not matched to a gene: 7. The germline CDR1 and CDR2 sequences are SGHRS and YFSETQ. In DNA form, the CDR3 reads TGCGCCAGCAGCTTTACCAGGACAGGGTTTGAAGCTTTCTTT. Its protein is CASSFTRTGFEAFF.

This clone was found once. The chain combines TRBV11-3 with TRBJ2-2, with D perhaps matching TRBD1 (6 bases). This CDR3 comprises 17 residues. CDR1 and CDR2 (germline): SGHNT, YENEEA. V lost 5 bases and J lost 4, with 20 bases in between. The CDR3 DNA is TGTGCCAGCAGCACTTTAGACCGCTCGGACAGCACCGGGGAGCTGTTTTTT. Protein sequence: CASSTLDRSDSTGELFF.

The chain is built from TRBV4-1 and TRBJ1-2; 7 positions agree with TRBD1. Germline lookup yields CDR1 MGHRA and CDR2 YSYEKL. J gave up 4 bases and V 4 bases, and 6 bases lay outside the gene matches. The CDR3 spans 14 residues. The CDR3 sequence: CASSPRQGSYGYTF. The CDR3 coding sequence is TGCGCCAGCAGCCCCCGACAGGGATCCTATGGCTACACCTTC.

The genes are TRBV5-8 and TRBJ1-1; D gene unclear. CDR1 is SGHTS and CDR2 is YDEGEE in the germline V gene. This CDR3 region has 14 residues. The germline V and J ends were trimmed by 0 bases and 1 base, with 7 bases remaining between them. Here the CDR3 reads CASSLVPANTEAFF. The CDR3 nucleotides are TGTGCCAGCAGCTTGGTCCCAGCGAACACTGAAGCTTTCTTT.

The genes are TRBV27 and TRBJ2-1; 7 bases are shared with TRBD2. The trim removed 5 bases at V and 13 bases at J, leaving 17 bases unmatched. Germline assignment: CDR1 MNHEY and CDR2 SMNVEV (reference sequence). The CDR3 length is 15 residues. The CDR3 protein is CASSPPGLRQPNQFF. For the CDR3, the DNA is TGTGCCAGCAGTCCACCGGGACTACGCCAGCCGAACCAGTTCTTC.